These 15 T cell receptor beta chains came from one sample sequenced in a study of blood T cell repertoires in COVID-19. TCRdb's table, derived via immunoSEQ multiplex PCR, lists solely in-frame clones and lacks some. The data hold around 120,000 clones, with roughly nine tenths observed a single time. The sequenced sample consisted of peripheral blood. The receptors here all came from an elderly woman with acute or convalescent COVID-19.

V and J are TRBV10-3 and TRBJ1-5, with D possibly matching TRBD1 (5 bases). In germline, CDR1 is ENHRY, CDR2 SYGVKD. This CDR3 has 13 amino acids. The germline V and J ends were trimmed by 2 bases and 7 bases, with 9 bases remaining between them. Here the CDR3 DNA reads TGTGCCATCAGTGAGGGTCGGGGGCAGCCCCAGCATTTT. Protein sequence: CAISEGRGQPQHF.

V is TRBV10-3 and J is TRBJ2-1; perhaps TRBD2 as D (7 bases). Germline loops: CDR1 ENHRY, CDR2 SYGVKD. Trimming took 6 bases from V and 3 from J, leaving 12 bases between them. This CDR3 comprises 14 residues. CDR3 in DNA: TGTGCCATCAGAGGCGGGGGCGTCTACAATGAGCAGTTCTTC. Protein product: CAIRGGGVYNEQFF.

The chain is built from TRBV29-1 and TRBJ2-1, with a tentative D call TRBD2 (5 bases). The germline CDR1 and CDR2 sequences are SQVTM and ANQGSEA. CDR3 length: 12 residues. With 4 bases removed from V and 3 bases from J, the gap between germline ends came to 7 bases. The CDR3 bases are TGCAGCGTTGTGAGGGACTACAATGAGCAGTTCTTC. It codes for CSVVRDYNEQFF.

The chain combines TRBV10-3 with TRBJ2-5; 8 nucleotides agree with TRBD2. The CDR3 covers 16 residues. In germline, CDR1 is ENHRY, CDR2 SYGVKD. V was clipped by 0 bases and J by 4 bases; unmatched bases: 7. As DNA, the CDR3 is TGTGCCATCAGTGAGTCTAGCGGGGCCTTAAGAGAGACCCAGTACTTC. Translation: CAISESSGALRETQYF.

This clone showed up just once. The rearrangement uses TRBV11-2 and TRBJ2-7, with D tentatively TRBD1 (7 bases). The CDR3 sequence is 16 residues long. Looked up from germline, CDR1 is SGHAT and CDR2 is FQNNGV. V lost 1 base and J 1 base, leaving 14 bases between the germline ends. The CDR3 coding sequence is TGTGCCAGCAGCTTAGGGGACAGCCGGGGGTCCTACGAGCAGTACTTC. It yields the protein CASSLGDSRGSYEQYF. The whole variable domain, remainder taken from reference TRBV11-2 and TRBJ2-7, is EAGVAQSPRYKIIEKRQSVAFWCNPISGHATLYWYQQILGQGPKLLIQFQNNGVVDDSQLPKDRFSAERLKGVDSTLKIQPAKLEDSAVYLCASSLGDSRGSYEQYFGPGTRLTVT.

The chain employs TRBV6-5 and TRBJ1-4, with TRBD1 as a possible D gene (6 bases). The CDR3 is 15 amino acids. Germline assignment: CDR1 MNHEY and CDR2 SVGAGI. V shed 7 bases and J shed 3 bases, with 15 bases lying between them. The CDR3: CASTYDQGSNEKLFF. The CDR3 DNA is TGTGCCAGCACCTATGACCAGGGGTCTAATGAAAAACTGTTTTTT.

This chain joins TRBV28 and TRBJ2-7; 7 bases match TRBD2. This CDR3 is built from 14 residues. Looked up from germline, CDR1 is MDHEN and CDR2 is SYDVKM. Trimming took 3 bases from V and 3 from J; bases not matched to a gene: 5. The CDR3 spells CASSFRGESYEQYF. For the CDR3, the DNA is TGTGCCAGCAGTTTTCGGGGGGAAAGCTACGAGCAGTACTTC.

The V call is TRBV6-5, the J call TRBJ2-7, with TRBD1 matching 9 bases. J gave up 5 bases and V 4 bases, and 3 bases lay outside the gene matches. Germline V gene sequence: CDR1 MNHEY, CDR2 SVGAGI. CDR3 size: 13 residues. In nucleotides, the CDR3 is TGTGCCAGCAGTTGGACAGGGGTTCACGAGCAGTACTTC. Translating gives CASSWTGVHEQYF.

V is TRBV2 and J is TRBJ2-5, with 9 bases lining up with TRBD2. Germline values: CDR1 SNHLY, CDR2 FYNNEI. CDR3 size: 14 residues. The ends lost 3 bases at V and 7 bases at J; junction bases unmatched: 6. The DNA for the CDR3 is TGTGCCAGCAGTGATGGCGGGGGGGCCGGGACCCAGTACTTC. Amino acids: CASSDGGGAGTQYF.

The chain combines TRBV7-8 with TRBJ2-7; the match to TRBD1 covers 11 bases. The CDR3 loop spans 15 amino acids. The junction had 6 bases not matched to a gene; V was cut back by 5 bases and J by 3 bases. Germline CDR1 and CDR2: SGHVS and FQNEAQ. The DNA for the CDR3 is TGTGCCAGCAGCCCCGGGACAGGGGGTATCTACGAGCAGTACTTC. It yields the protein CASSPGTGGIYEQYF.

The chain recombines TRBV4-1 with TRBJ2-7, with 9 bases fitting TRBD1. The CDR3 is 16 amino acids. Germline V CDR1 and CDR2: MGHRA, YSYEKL. V dropped 2 bases and J dropped 0; count of bases not matched to a gene: 5. The CDR3 region has the DNA TGCGCCAGCAGCCAACCCGGGACAGGGAGCTCCTACGAGCAGTACTTC. Encoded protein: CASSQPGTGSSYEQYF.

The V call is TRBV7-6, the J call TRBJ1-2, with 12 bases fitting TRBD1. Germline assignment: CDR1 SGHVS and CDR2 FNYEAQ. This CDR3 is built from 15 residues. The trim removed 4 bases at V and 6 bases at J, leaving 6 bases unmatched. The CDR3 DNA reads TGTGCCAGCAGCTCCCGGGACAGGGGGCGAAATGGCTACACCTTC. The encoded protein is CASSSRDRGRNGYTF.

The chain recombines TRBV20-1 with TRBJ1-2, with a tentative D call TRBD1 (6 bases). This CDR3 contains 11 residues. The germline V gene has CDR1 DFQATT and CDR2 SNEGSKA (reference sequence). With 4 bases removed from V and 8 bases from J, the gap between germline ends came to 11 bases. CDR3 nucleotide sequence: TGCAGTGCTACAGGGGCTGGAGGCTACACCTTC. Residues: CSATGAGGYTF.

The chain links TRBV7-6 to TRBJ2-3; 8 nucleotides align to TRBD2. The germline gives CDR1 SGHVS, CDR2 FNYEAQ. There are 17 residues in the CDR3. Trimming removed 2 bases from V and 4 bases from J; junction bases left unmatched: 11. The CDR3 nucleotides read TGTGCCAGCAGCTTATATGTCAGCGGGGGCCCAGCAGATACGCAGTATTTT. This gives the protein CASSLYVSGGPADTQYF.

The chain uses TRBV6-5 and TRBJ2-1; no clear D gene. Trimming took 7 bases from V and 7 from J, leaving 14 bases between them. Germline CDR1 and CDR2: MNHEY and SVGAGI. This CDR3 comprises 13 residues. CDR3 protein: CASTMTPRNEQFF. CDR3 in DNA: TGTGCCAGCACTATGACTCCTCGAAATGAGCAGTTCTTC.